This T cell receptor beta chain was recovered during a study of T cells expressing NK-cell markers. Overall study findings and caveats: Six of the donors carried dominant NKG2C+ clonotypes that took up roughly 1.0-8% of their CD8+ T cells.

TCRdb processed the 5' RACE reads again and assigns one entry to each CDR3 protein, with no DNA. This table holds about 460,000 distinct CDR3 sequences. Germline V gene lookup returns CDR1 LNHNV and CDR2 YYDKDF (reference sequence). The CDR3 sequence is 16 residues long. Comment on this clonotype: The antigen remains unidentified.

The chain recombines TRBV15 with TRBJ2-3; the D call from TCRdb, TRBD2, cannot be confirmed without DNA. Material: blood T cells: a sorted CD56 or NKG2C T cell subset, CD4+ or CD8+ T cells, or bulk PBMC T cells (not recorded which). The TCR originated in a woman in her fifties or sixties in good health. The CDR3 region is CATSSSGSRHTDTQYF.